This TCR delta chain came from a study of gamma-delta chains in newborns, infants, children. The overall study: Microbial exposure reportedly drives polyclonal innate γδ T cell expansion after birth.

The CDR3 totals 16 residues. Germline V CDR1 and CDR2: GEAIGNYY, EKD. TCRdb fed the reads to CATT. The table records about 4,100 delta-chain clones, roughly 0.57% of them present only once. As regards this clone: Translating this DNA gives a protein that differs at residue 4 from the TCRdb one, which belongs to a much larger clone; a read error is likely, and the protein shown is this translation.

The sample consisted of blood. The V and J genes are TRDV2 and TRDJ3; 9 bases line up with TRDD3. This receptor was obtained from a child who was a newborn, infant or young child, either healthy, febrile or measles-vaccinated (not recorded which). CDR3 residues: CACNTWGIWDTRQMFF. The DNA for the CDR3 is TGTGCCTGTAACACCTGGGGGATCTGGGACACCCGACAGATGTTTTTC.